The 20 T cell receptor beta chains below all came from one sample that was sequenced in a study of T cells in Graves' hyperthyroidism and ophthalmopathy. The source material, RNA transcripts, was used to amplify TCR beta CDR3 regions. The TCR CDR3 first-round RT-PCR relied on the HTBI primer set. From the multiplex PCR reads, TCRdb called clonotypes with MiXCR, one entry per CDR3 protein. The sample holds almost 500,000 distinct CDR3 sequences, 20% to 25% seen once. The source material was blood. The receptors here all came from a woman between 65 and 79 years old with Graves' ophthalmopathy.

This clonotype was observed a handful of times. This chain joins TRBV18 and TRBJ2-7; no definite D call. This CDR3 region has 13 residues. Trimming shortened V by 1 base and J by 3 bases, and 7 bases separated the two germline ends. CDR1 is KGHSH and CDR2 is LQKENI in the germline V gene. The DNA for the CDR3 is TGTGCCAGCTCACCACTTGTCGGCTACGAGCAGTACTTC. Its protein is CASSPLVGYEQYF. The whole variable domain, remainder taken from reference TRBV18 and TRBJ2-7, is NAGVMQNPRHLVRRRGQEARLRCSPMKGHSHVYWYRQLPEEGLKFMVYLQKENIIDESGMPKERFSAEFPKEGPSILRIQQVVRGDSAAYFCASSPLVGYEQYFGPGTRLTVT.

This clonotype occurred many times. The J gene is TRBJ2-2, the V gene TRBV28; tentative D call: TRBD1 (5 bases). Trimming removed 2 bases from V and 4 bases from J, with 14 bases in between. CDR3 length: 16 amino acids. The V gene's germline CDR1 is MDHEN and CDR2 SYDVKM. CDR3 residues: CASSLIQGSFTGELFF. CDR3 nucleotide sequence: TGTGCCAGCAGTTTAATCCAGGGTAGCTTCACCGGGGAGCTGTTTTTT.

The rearrangement joins TRBV19 to TRBJ2-5; D ambiguous. Germline CDR1 LNHDA, CDR2 SQIVND (reference sequence). V lost 5 bases, J lost 1 base, and 11 bases lay in between. The CDR3 loop spans 14 amino acids. The CDR3 here is CASSDGSSQETQYF. CDR3 nucleotides: TGTGCCAGTAGTGATGGATCTAGCCAAGAGACCCAGTACTTC.

The gene calls are TRBV30 and TRBJ1-5; no firm D call. The length of the CDR3 is 13 residues. With 0 bases removed from V and 7 bases from J, the gap between germline ends came to 10 bases. Germline lookup yields CDR1 GTSNPN and CDR2 SVGIG (reference sequence). The CDR3 nucleotides are TGTGCCTGGAGTGTATTAGCTGGGCAGCCCCAGCATTTT. As protein: CAWSVLAGQPQHF.

The chain has TRBV4-1 and TRBJ2-4, with D perhaps matching TRBD1 (6 bases). Germline CDR1 is MGHRA and CDR2 is YSYEKL. V was shortened by 0 bases and J by 7 bases, with 16 bases between the two germline ends. This CDR3 contains 16 residues. The CDR3 reads CASSQDPAAQGNIQYF. The CDR3 nucleotides are TGCGCCAGCAGCCAAGATCCCGCAGCGCAGGGGAACATTCAGTACTTC.

There are many counts of this clonotype. V and J are TRBV12-3 or TRBV12-4 and TRBJ1-2, with a tentative D call TRBD1 (6 bases). V lost 3 bases and J lost 4, with 12 bases in between. The CDR3 has 14 amino acids. The DNA for the CDR3 is TGTGCCAGCAGTTTCTCCGGGACACCCTATGGCTACACCTTC. Its translation: CASSFSGTPYGYTF.

This clonotype occurred a few times. This rearrangement joins TRBV7-2 to TRBJ1-4, with no clear D. The ends were cut back, 0 bases at V and 8 bases at J, with 13 bases in the middle. CDR1 is SGHTA and CDR2 is FQGNSA in the germline V gene. CDR3 size: 15 residues. This CDR3 reads CASSLATTGSEKLFF. The CDR3 DNA follows: TGTGCCAGCAGCTTAGCTACAACCGGCAGCGAAAAACTGTTTTTT.

This clonotype turned up a few times. The chain uses TRBV5-1 and TRBJ2-1; no clear D. CDR3 length: 12 residues. Per germline, CDR1 SGHRS and CDR2 YFSETQ. Trimming took off 4 bases at V and 8 bases at J, with 10 bases between the two ends. The CDR3 sequence: CASSEFGHEQFF. Written as DNA, the CDR3 is TGCGCCAGCAGCGAGTTTGGTCATGAGCAGTTCTTC.

The rearrangement joins TRBV20-1 to TRBJ1-6; possible D gene TRBD1, 5 bases. The CDR3 runs to 13 residues. Germline values: CDR1 DFQATT, CDR2 SNEGSKA (reference sequence). V gave up 0 bases and J gave up 10 bases, with 10 bases separating them. This chain's CDR3 is CSARDRGESPLHF. For the CDR3, the DNA is TGCAGTGCTAGAGATCGGGGGGAATCACCCCTCCACTTT.

The J gene is TRBJ2-2, the V gene TRBV6-5, with D tentatively TRBD2 (6 bases). Between the trimmed V and J ends, which lost 2 bases and 2 bases, there was a span of 12 bases. CDR3 length: 16 residues. Germline values: CDR1 MNHEY, CDR2 SVGAGI. In DNA form, the CDR3 reads TGTGCCAGCAGTTACCAGGGACTTTTAAACACCGGGGAGCTGTTTTTT. Its protein product is CASSYQGLLNTGELFF.

The gene calls are TRBV20-1 and TRBJ2-5; the D is unclear. CDR3 length: 11 amino acids. V was pared by 6 bases and J by 5 bases, with 10 bases between. Germline CDR1 reads DFQATT; CDR2 reads SNEGSKA (reference sequence). The CDR3 region has the DNA TGCAGTGCCCCAATTGGGGAGACCCAGTACTTC. It codes for CSAPIGETQYF.

This chain uses TRBV5-1 with TRBJ2-3; 11 bases are a match to TRBD2. Trimming removed 4 bases from V and 3 bases from J; junction bases left unmatched: 13. The CDR3 length is 18 residues. CDR1 is SGHRS, CDR2 YFSETQ, per germline. CDR3 DNA: TGCGCCAGCAGCCACACCGGGACTAGCGGTTTGAGGACAGATACGCAGTATTTT. Protein product: CASSHTGTSGLRTDTQYF.

The chain employs TRBV7-9 and TRBJ2-7; D possibly corresponds to TRBD2 (5 bases). CDR1 SEHNR and CDR2 FQNEAQ come from the germline V gene (reference sequence). Between the trimmed V and J ends, which lost 1 base and 2 bases, there was a span of 9 bases. CDR3 size: 14 residues. The CDR3 DNA reads TGTGCCAGCAGCTTAGGACGGGATACCTACGAGCAGTACTTC. It translates to CASSLGRDTYEQYF.

This clonotype occurred many times. The chain couples TRBV20-1 to TRBJ2-7; a weak D match, TRBD2 (5 bases). Germline values: CDR1 DFQATT, CDR2 SNEGSKA (reference sequence). The length of the CDR3 is 11 residues. The V end lost 6 bases, the J end lost 7 bases, and 13 bases lay between the germline ends. CDR3 amino acids: CSAQRAGEQYF. Written as DNA, the CDR3 is TGCAGTGCCCAGAGGGCCGGGGAGCAGTACTTC.

This clonotype showed up just a few times. The V call is TRBV6-1, the J call TRBJ1-2, with TRBD1 matching 7 bases. J was trimmed by 6 bases and V by 6 bases; bases with no gene match: 13. The CDR3 length is 15 residues. Germline V CDR1 and CDR2: MNHNS, SASEGT. As DNA, the CDR3 is TGTGCCAGCAGCTCGTACCCCGGACAGGTTGATGGCTACACCTTC. Translation gives CASSSYPGQVDGYTF.

This clonotype was seen only a few times. The V gene is TRBV29-1, the J gene TRBJ2-2; possible D gene TRBD2, 5 bases. With 7 bases removed from V and 4 bases from J, the gap between germline ends came to 13 bases. The CDR3 totals 13 residues. Germline CDR1 is SQVTM and CDR2 is ANQGSEA. The CDR3 loop is CSGIRRSTGELFF. CDR3 nucleotide sequence: TGCAGCGGGATCAGGAGGAGCACCGGGGAGCTGTTTTTT.

Ten or more counts support this clonotype. The DNA of the CDR3 is TGCGCCAGCAGCTTGGGGAGTCGGGACAATGAGCAGTTCTTC. This encodes CASSLGSRDNEQFF. The V call is TRBV5-1, the J call TRBJ2-1; D is unresolved. Germline assignment: CDR1 SGHRS and CDR2 YFSETQ. Deletions cut 0 bases from V and 5 bases from J, with 9 bases between. This CDR3 is built from 14 residues.

The chain carries TRBV6-1 and TRBJ1-1; a possible D gene is TRBD1 (5 bases). The V gene's germline CDR1 is MNHNS and CDR2 SASEGT. CDR3 length: 15 residues. Deletions cut 3 bases from V and 3 bases from J, with 14 bases between. The CDR3 nucleotides are TGTGCCAGCAGTGAGCTTACAGGATTCGACACTGAAGCTTTCTTT. It encodes CASSELTGFDTEAFF.

This clonotype was detected only a few times. The chain recombines TRBV6-2 or TRBV6-3 with TRBJ2-5; 10 nucleotides line up with TRBD1. The CDR3 extends over 18 amino acids. The V gene's germline CDR1 is MNHEY and CDR2 SVGEGT. The V gene end was trimmed by 2 bases and the J gene end by 5 bases; junction bases not matched to a gene: 14. The CDR3 coding sequence is TGTGCCAGCAGTTACCTATACCATGACAGGGGGCGCGGGGAGACCCAGTACTTC. Its translation is CASSYLYHDRGRGETQYF.

This clonotype was seen only a few times. The V call is TRBV9, the J call TRBJ2-5; 9 bases agree with TRBD2. This CDR3 region has 18 residues. CDR1 is SGDLS, CDR2 YYNGEE, per germline. The ends lost 0 bases at V and 1 base at J; junction bases unmatched: 10. CDR3 residues: CASSVGVHGGGGQETQYF. CDR3 DNA sequence: TGTGCCAGCAGCGTAGGGGTTCACGGCGGGGGGGGCCAAGAGACCCAGTACTTC.